The 23 T cell receptor beta chains below come from one sample, sequenced in a study of preoperative IRX-2 immunotherapy in early breast cancer. The protocol was immunoSEQ multiplex PCR, while the TCRdb copy is restricted to in-frame clones and leaves out a portion. The sample includes 20,000 to 30,000 clones, 75% of them seen just once. Described treatment: preoperative locoregional IRX-2 cytokine immunotherapy. The sequences come from lymph node tissue, collected after IRX-2 immunotherapy. The receptors derive from a human donor with breast cancer.

The chain employs TRBV5-1 and TRBJ1-5; 10 nucleotides align to TRBD1. The junction had 9 bases not matched to a gene; V was cut back by 5 bases and J by 4 bases. Per the germline V gene, CDR1 is SGHRS and CDR2 is YFSETQ. CDR3 length: 16 amino acids. The CDR3 DNA follows: TGCGCCAGCAGGTTACTCCCGGGACAGGGGAATCAGCCCCAGCATTTT. This sequence encodes CASRLLPGQGNQPQHF.

The V gene is TRBV10-2, the J gene TRBJ2-3; 8 positions agree with TRBD2. CDR1 is WSHSY, CDR2 SAAADI, per germline. V was pared by 2 bases and J by 2 bases, with 9 bases of the junction left unmatched. CDR3 length: 17 amino acids. The DNA of the CDR3 is TGCGCCAGCAGTGAGAGAACGGGAGGGCGCAACACAGATACGCAGTATTTT. Its protein is CASSERTGGRNTDTQYF.

The table lists this clone with a count of one. CDR3 DNA: TGTGCCAGCAGCTTCAGGGGGCAAAGCACAGATACGCAGTATTTT. It codes for CASSFRGQSTDTQYF. This chain links TRBV11-3 with TRBJ2-3; TRBD1 agrees at 8 bases. The CDR3 length is 15 residues. The trim removed 3 bases at V and 0 bases at J, leaving 2 bases unmatched. CDR1 is SGHNT and CDR2 is YENEEA in the germline V gene.

V and J are TRBV6-7 and TRBJ2-1; 8 positions match TRBD2. TRBV6-7 is an ORF, with its function uncertain. Trimming removed 7 bases from V and 6 bases from J; junction bases left unmatched: 8. CDR3 size: 14 residues. The CDR3 DNA reads TGTGCCAGCACGCAGTCTACTAGCGGCAATGAGCAGTTCTTC. Amino acids: CASTQSTSGNEQFF.

CDR3 DNA sequence: TGTGCCAGCAGTTCGGGGGAACTAGCGAGGATTCAGTACTTC. Protein sequence: CASSSGELARIQYF. The genes are TRBV6-8 and TRBJ2-4, with 7 bases that match TRBD2. V lost 4 bases and J lost 10; bases outside the gene matches: 10. This CDR3 comprises 14 residues. Germline V gives CDR1 MNHGY, CDR2 SAAAGT.

This clone has only a few counts. This chain connects TRBV10-3 to TRBJ2-3; D unresolved. Germline loops: CDR1 ENHRY, CDR2 SYGVKD. This CDR3 contains 14 residues. V was clipped by 2 bases and J by 4 bases, with 10 bases between them. As DNA, the CDR3 is TGTGCCATCAGTGAGCTAAGCGCAGCAGATACGCAGTATTTT. Translating gives CAISELSAADTQYF.

This clone occurred once. The rearrangement joins TRBV6-8 to TRBJ2-7; 9 bases match TRBD2. The CDR3 contains 15 residues. J was trimmed by 3 bases and V by 7 bases; bases with no gene match: 10. Germline CDR1 reads MNHGY; CDR2 reads SAAAGT. The CDR3 reads CASTSGGREGYEQYF. The CDR3 nucleotides read TGTGCCAGCACCTCCGGCGGGAGGGAGGGCTACGAGCAGTACTTC.

The genes are TRBV5-1 and TRBJ2-1; 11 bases fit TRBD2. V was clipped by 4 bases and J by 4 bases; unmatched bases: 7. The CDR3 has 16 residues. Germline lookup yields CDR1 SGHRS and CDR2 YFSETQ. The CDR3 DNA is TGCGCCAGCAGCGAAACCGGGACTAGCGGATACAATGAGCAGTTCTTC. Translation gives CASSETGTSGYNEQFF.

The chain carries TRBV30 and TRBJ2-2; TRBD2 matches at 12 bases. Per the germline V gene, CDR1 is GTSNPN and CDR2 is SVGIG (reference sequence). With 1 base clipped from V and 4 bases from J, the junction kept 7 bases outside the gene matches. The CDR3 runs to 17 residues. The chain's CDR3 is CAWSASGRAGGTGELFF. The CDR3 nucleotides read TGTGCCTGGAGTGCTAGCGGGAGGGCCGGAGGCACCGGGGAGCTGTTTTTT.

CDR3 loop: CASSLGSALNEKLFF. Written as DNA, the CDR3 is TGCGCCAGCAGCTTGGGGTCAGCCCTTAATGAAAAACTGTTTTTT. The rearrangement links TRBV5-1 to TRBJ1-4; D unresolved. Deletions cut 0 bases from V and 4 bases from J, with 10 bases between. Germline CDR1 is SGHRS and CDR2 is YFSETQ. The length of the CDR3 is 15 residues. Full variable domain (rest looked up from reference TRBV5-1 and TRBJ1-4): KAGVTQTPRYLIKTRGQQVTLSCSPISGHRSVSWYQQTPGQGLQFLFEYFSETQRNKGNFPGRFSGRQFSNSRSEMNVSTLELGDSALYLCASSLGSALNEKLFFGSGTQLSVL.

This sequence joins TRBV19 and TRBJ2-1; D gene unclear. The CDR3 is made up of 15 amino acids. The germline V gene has CDR1 LNHDA and CDR2 SQIVND (reference sequence). Deletions cut 3 bases from V and 0 bases from J, with 9 bases between. The CDR3: CASSITVSSYNEQFF. For the CDR3, the DNA is TGTGCCAGTAGTATTACAGTTAGCTCCTACAATGAGCAGTTCTTC.

The chain couples TRBV6-8 to TRBJ2-4, with D perhaps matching TRBD1 or TRBD2 (5 bases each). Germline-derived CDR1 and CDR2 are MNHGY and SAAAGT. V lost 6 bases to trimming and J lost 8 bases, with 20 bases between them. The CDR3 consists of 15 residues. The CDR3 here is CASRPGRLKVDIQYF. CDR3 in DNA: TGTGCCAGCAGACCGGGACGTCTCAAGGTGGACATTCAGTACTTC.

This clone is deemed medium-sized. CDR3 DNA sequence: TGTGCCAGCAGCCAACGGACTAGCGCCCACAATGAGCAGTTCTTC. Translation: CASSQRTSAHNEQFF. The chain has TRBV11-3 and TRBJ2-1; 9 positions agree with TRBD2. The CDR3 is 15 amino acids. CDR1 is SGHNT and CDR2 is YENEEA in the germline V gene. J lost 5 bases, V lost 5 bases, and 7 bases had no gene match. Supplemented by reference TRBV11-3 and TRBJ2-1, the full variable domain reads EAGVVQSPRYKIIEKKQPVAFWCNPISGHNTLYWYLQNLGQGPELLIRYENEEAVDDSQLPKDRFSAERLKGVDSTLKIQPAELGDSAVYLCASSQRTSAHNEQFFGPGTRLTVL.

This clone was seen only a few times. V is TRBV6-8 and J is TRBJ2-7, with D maybe TRBD1 (5 bases). Germline assignment: CDR1 MNHGY and CDR2 SAAAGT. The CDR3 length is 14 residues. The ends were cut back, 0 bases at V and 3 bases at J, with 9 bases in the middle. The CDR3 protein is CASSYSDTNYEQYF. For the CDR3, the DNA is TGTGCCAGCAGTTACTCGGACACGAACTACGAGCAGTACTTC.

The chain has TRBV6-8 and TRBJ2-7; TRBD2 aligns across 7 bases. The germline CDR1 and CDR2 sequences are MNHGY and SAAAGT. With V trimmed by 6 bases and J by 2 bases, 7 bases remained unmatched. The CDR3 is 14 residues long. The DNA of the CDR3 is TGTGCCAGCAGCCCGCGACGGGAGGCCTACGAGCAGTACTTC. This codes for CASSPRREAYEQYF.

V is TRBV11-3 and J is TRBJ1-1; 8 nucleotides align to TRBD1. The CDR3 extends over 15 amino acids. V shed 3 bases and J 1 base; nucleotides not matched to a gene: 4. CDR1 is SGHNT and CDR2 is YENEEA in the germline V gene. CDR3 sequence reads: CASSFQGAGNTEAFF. The DNA for the CDR3 is TGTGCCAGCAGCTTCCAGGGGGCTGGGAACACTGAAGCTTTCTTT.

This chain uses TRBV10-2 with TRBJ1-5, with D possibly TRBD1 on 5 matching bases. The V gene lost 4 bases and the J gene lost 3 bases, with 7 bases spanning the gap. Germline lookup yields CDR1 WSHSY and CDR2 SAAADI. This CDR3 has 13 amino acids. DNA for the CDR3: TGCGCCAGCAGTGGACAGCTCAATCAGCCCCAGCATTTT. This translates into CASSGQLNQPQHF.

V is TRBV6-8 and J is TRBJ1-2, with TRBD1 identical over 7 bases. This CDR3 spans 14 amino acids. V lost 6 bases and J lost 8; bases outside the gene matches: 12. The germline V gene has CDR1 MNHGY and CDR2 SAAAGT. The CDR3 bases are TGTGCCAGCAGCCCGGACAGGATCCAAACGGGCTACACCTTC. Translating gives CASSPDRIQTGYTF.

DNA of the CDR3: TGTGCCAGCAGTTTGTTCAGGCGGGGGACCGGGGAGCTGTTTTTT. Residues: CASSLFRRGTGELFF. The genes are TRBV28 and TRBJ2-2, with TRBD2 matching over 7 bases. The V and J ends lost 3 bases and 5 bases, in that order; junction bases with no gene match: 6. Per the germline V gene, CDR1 is MDHEN and CDR2 is SYDVKM. The CDR3 totals 15 residues. Full variable domain (rest looked up from reference TRBV28 and TRBJ2-2): DVKVTQSSRYLVKRTGEKVFLECVQDMDHENMFWYRQDPGLGLRLIYFSYDVKMKEKGDIPEGYSVSREKKERFSLILESASTNQTSMYLCASSLFRRGTGELFFGEGSRLTVL.

The gene calls are TRBV6-8 and TRBJ2-7; the D gene is possibly TRBD2 (5 bases). CDR1 and CDR2 (germline): MNHGY, SAAAGT. With 10 bases removed from V and 2 bases from J, the gap between germline ends came to 15 bases. The CDR3 extends over 13 amino acids. The CDR3 nucleotides are TGTGCCACCTTGCAGCGGTCCCCCTACGAGCAGTACTTC. Translation gives CATLQRSPYEQYF.

The chain recombines TRBV10-2 with TRBJ2-5; 9 positions match TRBD2. The germline V gene encodes CDR1 WSHSY and CDR2 SAAADI. V dropped 5 bases and J dropped 4; count of bases not matched to a gene: 5. The CDR3 consists of 14 residues. This CDR3 is CASSISGRVETQYF. For the CDR3, the DNA is TGCGCCAGCAGTATTAGCGGGAGAGTAGAGACCCAGTACTTC.

This clone came up once. V is TRBV16 and J is TRBJ2-3; 10 bases are shared with TRBD1. The CDR3 sequence is 15 residues long. V was pared by 4 bases and J by 2 bases, with 3 bases of the junction left unmatched. Germline values: CDR1 KGHSY, CDR2 FQNENV. This CDR3 is CASSPRQGATDTQYF. The CDR3, as DNA: TGTGCCAGCAGCCCAAGACAGGGGGCCACAGATACGCAGTATTTT. Supplemented by reference TRBV16 and TRBJ2-3, the full variable domain reads GEEVAQTPKHLVRGEGQKAKLYCAPIKGHSYVFWYQQVLKNEFKFLISFQNENVFDETGMPKERFSAKCLPNSPCSLEIQATKLEDSAVYFCASSPRQGATDTQYFGPGTRLTVL.

Only a few counts were recorded for this clone. This chain uses TRBV6-8 with TRBJ2-7; perhaps D is TRBD1 or TRBD2 (6 bases each). The CDR3 sequence is 15 residues long. Trimming left V 5 bases short and J 0 bases short, with 14 bases between. Germline CDR1 is MNHGY and CDR2 is SAAAGT. The CDR3 protein is CASSTQGRGSYEQYF. The CDR3 bases are TGTGCCAGCAGTACCCAGGGGCGGGGCTCCTACGAGCAGTACTTC.